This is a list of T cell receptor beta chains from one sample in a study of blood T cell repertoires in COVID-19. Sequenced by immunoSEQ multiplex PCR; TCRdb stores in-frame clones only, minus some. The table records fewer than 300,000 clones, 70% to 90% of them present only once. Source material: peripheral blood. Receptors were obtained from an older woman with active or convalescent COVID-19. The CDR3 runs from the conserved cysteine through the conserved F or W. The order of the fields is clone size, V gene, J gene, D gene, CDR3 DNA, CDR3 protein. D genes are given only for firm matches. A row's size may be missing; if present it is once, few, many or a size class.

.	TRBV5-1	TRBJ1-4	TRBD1	TGCGCCAGCAGGGTAAGACAGGGAAGCGAAAAACTGTTTTTT	CASRVRQGSEKLFF
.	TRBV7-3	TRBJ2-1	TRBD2	TGTGCCAGCAGCCGAACCTTTAGCGGGGAGCCCGAGAATGAGCAGTTCTTC	CASSRTFSGEPENEQFF
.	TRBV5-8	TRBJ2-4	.	TGTGCCAGCAGCTCCCGGAGTGGATTCAACATTCAGTACTTC	CASSSRSGFNIQYF
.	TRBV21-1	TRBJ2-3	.	TGTGCCACAGGGCGGGGGGGCACAGATACGCAGTATTTT	CATGRGGTDTQYF
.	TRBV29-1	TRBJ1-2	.	TGCAGCGTTGAAGACCCAGGTCGGGGTGGCTACACCTTC	CSVEDPGRGGYTF
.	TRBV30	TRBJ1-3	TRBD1	TGTGCCTGGAGTGAGGGGGCGCAGGGAAACACCATATATTTT	CAWSEGAQGNTIYF
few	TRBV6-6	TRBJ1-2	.	TGTGCCAGCAGTTACGGCCCCTCAACCTATGGCTACACCTTC	CASSYGPSTYGYTF
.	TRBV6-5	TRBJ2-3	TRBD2	TGTGCCAGCGGGCTGAGCGGGGGGATCACAGATACGCAGTATTTT	CASGLSGGITDTQYF
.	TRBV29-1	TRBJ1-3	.	TGCAGCGTTGACCGGTCAGGCTCTGGAAACACCATATATTTT	CSVDRSGSGNTIYF
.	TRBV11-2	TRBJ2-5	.	TGTGCCAGCAGACTAACGGGAGCCCAAGAGACCCAGTACTTC	CASRLTGAQETQYF